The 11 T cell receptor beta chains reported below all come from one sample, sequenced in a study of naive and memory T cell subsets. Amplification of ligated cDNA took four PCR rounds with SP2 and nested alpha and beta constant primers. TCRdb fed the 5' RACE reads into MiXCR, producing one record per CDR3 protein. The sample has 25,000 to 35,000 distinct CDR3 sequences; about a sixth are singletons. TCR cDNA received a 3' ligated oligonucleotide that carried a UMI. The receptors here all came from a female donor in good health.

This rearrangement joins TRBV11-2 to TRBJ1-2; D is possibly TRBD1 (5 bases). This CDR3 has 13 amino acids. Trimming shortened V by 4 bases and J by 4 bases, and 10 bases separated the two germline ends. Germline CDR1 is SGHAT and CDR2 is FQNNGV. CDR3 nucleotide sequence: TGTGCCAGCAGCTCCCGGGACGGCTATGGCTACACCTTC. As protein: CASSSRDGYGYTF.

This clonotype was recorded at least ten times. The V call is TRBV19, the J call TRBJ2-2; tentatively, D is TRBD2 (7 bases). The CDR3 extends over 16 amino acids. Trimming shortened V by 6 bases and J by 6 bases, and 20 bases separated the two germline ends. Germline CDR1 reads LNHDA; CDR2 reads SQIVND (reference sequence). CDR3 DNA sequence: TGTGCCAGTAGGCCGTACGAGGGGGGGCTGTCCGGGGAGCTGTTTTTT. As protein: CASRPYEGGLSGELFF.

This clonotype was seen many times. In nucleotides, the CDR3 is TGTGCCAGCAGTTACTCAGCAGGGCATCAGCCCCAGCATTTT. The encoded protein is CASSYSAGHQPQHF. The rearrangement uses TRBV6-2 or TRBV6-3 and TRBJ1-5, with TRBD1 as a possible D gene (5 bases). The CDR3 has 14 amino acids. Germline CDR1 is MNHEY and CDR2 is SVGEGT. V was pared by 0 bases and J by 5 bases, with 8 bases between.

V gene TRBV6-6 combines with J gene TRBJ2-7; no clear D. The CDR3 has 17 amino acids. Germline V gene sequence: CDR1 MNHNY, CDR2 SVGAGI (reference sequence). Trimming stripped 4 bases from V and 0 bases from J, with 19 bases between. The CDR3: CASSFHTPSSSSYEQYF. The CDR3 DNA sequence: TGTGCCAGCAGTTTCCACACGCCATCGAGTAGCTCCTACGAGCAGTACTTC.

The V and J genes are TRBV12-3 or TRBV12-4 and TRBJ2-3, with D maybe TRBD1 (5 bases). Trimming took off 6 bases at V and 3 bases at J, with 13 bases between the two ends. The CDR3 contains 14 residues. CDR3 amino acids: CASSKGLDTDTQYF. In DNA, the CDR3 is TGTGCCAGCAGCAAGGGGCTAGATACAGATACGCAGTATTTT.

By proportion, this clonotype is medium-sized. The CDR3 region has the DNA TGTGCCAGCAGCTTAGATACGCAGTATTTT. As protein: CASSLDTQYF. The chain recombines TRBV7-9 with TRBJ2-3, with D uncertain. The CDR3 has 10 amino acids. V was cut by 1 base and J by 7 bases, with 0 bases left in between. CDR1 and CDR2 from the germline V gene are SEHNR and FQNEAQ (reference sequence).

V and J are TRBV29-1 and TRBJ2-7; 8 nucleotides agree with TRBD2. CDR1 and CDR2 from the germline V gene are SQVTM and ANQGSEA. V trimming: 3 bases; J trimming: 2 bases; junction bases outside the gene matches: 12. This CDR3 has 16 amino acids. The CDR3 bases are TGCAGCGTTGAGGGGCGATTAGCGGGGCGAACCTACGAGCAGTACTTC. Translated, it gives CSVEGRLAGRTYEQYF.

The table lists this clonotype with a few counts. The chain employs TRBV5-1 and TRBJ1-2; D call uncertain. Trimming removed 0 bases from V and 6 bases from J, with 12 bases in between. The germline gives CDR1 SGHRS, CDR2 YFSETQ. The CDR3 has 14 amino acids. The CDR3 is CASSLESFGDGYTF. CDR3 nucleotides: TGCGCCAGCAGCTTGGAGAGTTTTGGGGATGGCTACACCTTC.

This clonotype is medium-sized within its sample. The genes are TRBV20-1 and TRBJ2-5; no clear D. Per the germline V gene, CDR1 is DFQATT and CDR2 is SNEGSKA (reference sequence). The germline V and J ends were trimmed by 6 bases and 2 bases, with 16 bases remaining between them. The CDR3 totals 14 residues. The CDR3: CSAADGRVQETQYF. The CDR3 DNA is TGCAGTGCCGCGGACGGACGGGTACAAGAGACCCAGTACTTC.

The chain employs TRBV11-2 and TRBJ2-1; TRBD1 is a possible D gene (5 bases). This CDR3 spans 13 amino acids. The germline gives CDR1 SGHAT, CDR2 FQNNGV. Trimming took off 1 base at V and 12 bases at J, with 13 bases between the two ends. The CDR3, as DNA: TGTGCCAGCAGCTTAGGGCGGCAGGGCTGGCAGTTCTTC. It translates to CASSLGRQGWQFF.

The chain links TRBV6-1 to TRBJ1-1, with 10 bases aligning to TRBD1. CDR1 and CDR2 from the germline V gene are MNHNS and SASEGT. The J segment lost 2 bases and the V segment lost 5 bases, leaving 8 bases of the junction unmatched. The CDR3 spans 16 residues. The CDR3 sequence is CASSNRQGAYNTEAFF. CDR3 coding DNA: TGTGCCAGCAGTAATAGACAGGGGGCATACAACACTGAAGCTTTCTTT.